The 20 T cell receptor beta chains presented below share a single source sample, sequenced in a study of cytomegalovirus exposure and HLA in healthy donors. The PCR had 60 Vbeta and 13 Jbeta primers. Clones were sequenced by immunoSEQ multiplex PCR, and TCRdb holds only the in-frame ones, with some missing. The sample contains 85,000 to 100,000 clones, about 90% of which appear only once. Specimen: PBMCs. The receptors were gathered from a man between 18 and 35 years old in good health and CMV-seronegative.

This clone was recorded once. J is TRBJ2-2 and V is TRBV7-3; D is possibly TRBD2 (5 bases). Between the trimmed V and J ends, which lost 2 bases and 7 bases, there was a span of 11 bases. Germline V gene data show CDR1 as SGHTA and CDR2 as FQGTGA. The CDR3 runs 14 residues. CDR3 residues: CASSLGSFGGELFF. The CDR3 coding sequence is TGTGCCAGCAGCTTAGGGAGCTTTGGCGGGGAGCTGTTTTTT.

The chain uses TRBV18 and TRBJ1-2; no firm D call. CDR1 is KGHSH and CDR2 is LQKENI in the germline V gene. V lost 1 base and J 4 bases, leaving 16 bases between the germline ends. CDR3 length: 16 amino acids. The CDR3 region is CASSPQGFGSFYGYTF. DNA of the CDR3: TGTGCCAGCTCACCACAGGGTTTCGGGAGTTTCTATGGCTACACCTTC.

This clone occurred a few times. The chain uses TRBV19 and TRBJ1-2; D is uncertain. There are 14 residues in the CDR3. Looked up from germline, CDR1 is LNHDA and CDR2 is SQIVND (reference sequence). V was cut by 10 bases and J by 0 bases, with 15 bases left in between. The CDR3 DNA follows: TGTGCCACCCGGGAGGGAGCTGCTAACTATGGCTACACCTTC. Protein sequence: CATREGAANYGYTF.

The rearrangement uses TRBV27 and TRBJ2-5; 15 bases agree with TRBD2. The length of the CDR3 is 15 residues. Looked up from germline, CDR1 is MNHEY and CDR2 is SMNVEV (reference sequence). V shed 5 bases and J 4 bases; nucleotides not matched to a gene: 2. CDR3 DNA: TGTGCCAGCAGTCCGGGACTAGCGGGAGGAGAGACCCAGTACTTC. Protein: CASSPGLAGGETQYF.

This clone has just one count. The V gene is TRBV6-6, the J gene TRBJ1-5, with a weak D call TRBD1 (6 bases). The V gene lost 1 base and the J gene lost 1 base, with 8 bases spanning the gap. Germline CDR1 reads MNHNY; CDR2 reads SVGAGI (reference sequence). The CDR3 runs to 15 residues. CDR3 DNA: TGTGCCAGCAGTTACTTTGACAGGAGCAATCAGCCCCAGCATTTT. This encodes CASSYFDRSNQPQHF.

The chain joins TRBV14 to TRBJ1-3; the match to TRBD1 covers 7 bases. This CDR3 spans 15 amino acids. V dropped 4 bases and J dropped 4; count of bases not matched to a gene: 7. The V gene's germline CDR1 is SGHDN and CDR2 FVKESK. The CDR3 coding sequence is TGTGCCAGCAGCCCCGTGACAGGGATAGGAAACACCATATATTTT. This codes for CASSPVTGIGNTIYF.

This chain connects TRBV7-2 to TRBJ2-1, with D possibly matching TRBD2 (6 bases). The V end lost 4 bases, the J end lost 5 bases, and 24 bases lay between the germline ends. CDR1 is SGHTA, CDR2 FQGNSA, per germline. CDR3 length equals 18 residues. CDR3 residues: CASSYTGAGSGRNNEQFF. As DNA, the CDR3 is TGTGCCAGCAGCTACACCGGGGCGGGATCGGGGCGTAACAATGAGCAGTTCTTC.

V gene TRBV7-2 combines with J gene TRBJ1-1, with D maybe TRBD1 (6 bases). The CDR3 covers 12 residues. Trimming stripped 6 bases from V and 6 bases from J, with 11 bases between. Germline CDR1 is SGHTA and CDR2 is FQGNSA. Here the CDR3 reads CASRTRGAEAFF. The CDR3 bases are TGTGCCAGCAGAACCAGGGGTGCTGAAGCTTTCTTT.

The chain recombines TRBV6-1 with TRBJ2-1; 11 bases line up with TRBD2. The CDR3 spans 16 residues. Germline-derived CDR1 and CDR2 are MNHNS and SASEGT. V dropped 3 bases and J dropped 8; count of bases not matched to a gene: 9. The CDR3 sequence: CASSDRVLAGDHEQFF. DNA for the CDR3: TGTGCCAGCAGTGATCGTGTACTAGCGGGAGACCATGAGCAGTTCTTC.

The chain recombines TRBV28 with TRBJ2-7, with D possibly being TRBD1 (6 bases). Trimming removed 2 bases from V and 1 base from J, with 9 bases in between. Germline V gives CDR1 MDHEN, CDR2 SYDVKM. The CDR3 totals 14 residues. CDR3 sequence: CASSLPTGSYEQYF. The CDR3, as DNA: TGTGCCAGCAGTTTACCTACAGGGTCCTACGAGCAGTACTTC.

This clone was seen only once. The chain carries TRBV28 and TRBJ2-7; D ambiguous. The CDR3 is 13 residues long. The V gene's germline CDR1 is MDHEN and CDR2 SYDVKM. Between the trimmed V and J ends, which lost 4 bases and 2 bases, there was a span of 9 bases. In DNA, the CDR3 is TGTGCCAGCAGTTCCCCTCCCCCCTACGAGCAGTACTTC. It yields the protein CASSSPPPYEQYF.

The chain's CDR3 is CASSPWTGTYGYTF. The CDR3 nucleotides are TGTGCCAGCAGCCCTTGGACAGGGACCTATGGCTACACCTTC. The V gene is TRBV28, the J gene TRBJ1-2; 8 bases fit TRBD1. CDR3 length: 14 residues. CDR1 and CDR2 (germline): MDHEN, SYDVKM. J gave up 4 bases and V 6 bases, and 7 bases lay outside the gene matches.

The J gene is TRBJ2-1, the V gene TRBV5-4, with D possibly matching TRBD1 (6 bases). Germline assignment: CDR1 SGHNT and CDR2 YYREEE (reference sequence). Trimming stripped 0 bases from V and 9 bases from J, with 16 bases between. The CDR3 has 15 residues. The CDR3 DNA sequence: TGTGCCAGCAGCTTGGACAGGGTAAGCTTTATTGAGCAGTTCTTC. The encoded protein is CASSLDRVSFIEQFF. Filled out from reference TRBV5-4 and TRBJ2-1, the complete variable domain reads ETGVTQSPTHLIKTRGQQVTLRCSSQSGHNTVSWYQQALGQGPQFIFQYYREEENGRGNFPPRFSGLQFPNYSSELNVNALELDDSALYLCASSLDRVSFIEQFFGPGTRLTVL.

The table lists this clone with a count of one. The chain combines TRBV4-1 with TRBJ1-5, with 7 bases fitting TRBD1. This CDR3 has 15 amino acids. The germline gives CDR1 MGHRA, CDR2 YSYEKL. V was pared by 1 base and J by 1 base, with 1 base of the junction left unmatched. The CDR3 is CASSQGGGSNQPQHF. CDR3 nucleotides: TGCGCCAGCAGCCAAGGAGGGGGCAGCAATCAGCCCCAGCATTTT.

The rearrangement uses TRBV7-8 and TRBJ2-7; D gene uncertain. The germline V and J ends were trimmed by 1 base and 3 bases, with 4 bases remaining between them. The CDR3 loop spans 12 amino acids. Germline CDR1 is SGHVS and CDR2 is FQNEAQ. The CDR3 reads CASSLGVYEQYF. The CDR3 DNA sequence: TGTGCCAGCAGCTTAGGCGTCTACGAGCAGTACTTC. Looking up the rest from reference TRBV7-8 and TRBJ2-7 gives the full variable domain: GAGVSQSPRYKVAKRGQDVALRCDPISGHVSLFWYQQALGQGPEFLTYFQNEAQLDKSGLPSDRFFAERPEGSVSTLKIQRTQQEDSAVYLCASSLGVYEQYFGPGTRLTVT.

This clone occurred once. This rearrangement joins TRBV28 to TRBJ1-4; the D gene is possibly TRBD1 (6 bases). The V end lost 5 bases, the J end lost 1 base, and 11 bases lay between the germline ends. CDR3 length equals 15 residues. The germline V gene encodes CDR1 MDHEN and CDR2 SYDVKM. The CDR3 DNA reads TGTGCCAGCAGTCCCATAGGGGGAACTAATGAAAAACTGTTTTTT. Amino acids: CASSPIGGTNEKLFF. Full variable domain (rest looked up from reference TRBV28 and TRBJ1-4): DVKVTQSSRYLVKRTGEKVFLECVQDMDHENMFWYRQDPGLGLRLIYFSYDVKMKEKGDIPEGYSVSREKKERFSLILESASTNQTSMYLCASSPIGGTNEKLFFGSGTQLSVL.

This chain joins TRBV11-2 and TRBJ2-1, with 9 bases fitting TRBD2. This CDR3 has 16 residues. With V trimmed by 8 bases and J by 9 bases, 17 bases remained unmatched. CDR1 SGHAT and CDR2 FQNNGV come from the germline V gene. Here the CDR3 reads CASHPSAGGRRSEQFF. CDR3 sequence (DNA): TGTGCCAGCCACCCTAGTGCGGGAGGGCGACGTAGTGAGCAGTTCTTC.

The chain couples TRBV5-1 to TRBJ2-3, with a tentative D call TRBD2 (5 bases). The V end was cut by 1 base, the J end by 1 base, with 13 bases between. Germline values: CDR1 SGHRS, CDR2 YFSETQ. The CDR3 is made up of 16 amino acids. The chain's CDR3 is CASSLRGLVGTDTQYF. In DNA form, the CDR3 reads TGCGCCAGCAGCTTGCGGGGTCTGGTAGGCACAGATACGCAGTATTTT.

The V gene is TRBV7-3, the J gene TRBJ2-7; D possibly corresponds to TRBD1 (6 bases). V lost 2 bases to trimming and J lost 1 base, with 6 bases between them. The germline V gene has CDR1 SGHTA and CDR2 FQGTGA. CDR3 size: 13 residues. For the CDR3, the DNA is TGTGCCAGCAGCTTAGACAGGTCCTACGAGCAGTACTTC. It codes for CASSLDRSYEQYF.

The chain joins TRBV28 to TRBJ2-5; TRBD1 matches 10 bases. The CDR3 totals 16 residues. Germline assignment: CDR1 MDHEN and CDR2 SYDVKM. With 6 bases clipped from V and 6 bases from J, the junction kept 13 bases outside the gene matches. The CDR3 nucleotides read TGTGCCAGCAGGCCCGGAGACAGGGGGCGGAAAAAGACCCAGTACTTC. Its protein is CASRPGDRGRKKTQYF.